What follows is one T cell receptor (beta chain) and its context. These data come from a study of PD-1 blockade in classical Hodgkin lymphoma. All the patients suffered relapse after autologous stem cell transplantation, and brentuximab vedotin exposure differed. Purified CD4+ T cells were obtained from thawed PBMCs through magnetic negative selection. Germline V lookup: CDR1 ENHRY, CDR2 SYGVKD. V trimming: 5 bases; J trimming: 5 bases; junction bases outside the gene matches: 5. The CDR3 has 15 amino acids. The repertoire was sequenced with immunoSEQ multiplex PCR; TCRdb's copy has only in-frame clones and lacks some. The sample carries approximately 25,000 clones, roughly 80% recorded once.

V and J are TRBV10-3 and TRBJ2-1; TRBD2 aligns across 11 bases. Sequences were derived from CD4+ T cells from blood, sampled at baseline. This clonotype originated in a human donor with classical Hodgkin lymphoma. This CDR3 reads CAISSQTSGDNEQFF. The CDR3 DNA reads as TGTGCCATCAGTAGTCAGACTAGCGGGGACAATGAGCAGTTCTTC.